This paragraph reports one T cell receptor (beta chain). As yet, its antigen is unknown. Repertoires were generated with immunoSEQ multiplex PCR, while TCRdb's copy carries only in-frame clones and drops some. The table shows 45,000 or so clones, with 80% occurring only once. The CDR3 is 18 amino acids. V dropped 1 base and J dropped 7; count of bases not matched to a gene: 11. CDR1 is LGHNA and CDR2 is YSLEER in the germline V gene. This sample is part of a study of OX40 agonist ivuxolimab in advanced cancers. Turning to the study itself: Partial responses occurred in Three dose-escalation patients, one with hepatocellular carcinoma and two with cutaneous melanoma.

Findings and caveats of the study: The mean number of expanded clones was higher in CD8+ T cells than in CD4+. Some nonresponders likewise displayed low normalized T-cell clonal expansion.

This TCR was sampled from an adult with an advanced solid tumor such as melanoma, head and neck, liver or kidney cancer. The chain is built from TRBV4-3 and TRBJ2-2, with 11 bases that match TRBD2. The source was CD4+ or CD8+ T cells sorted from blood, collected in a trial of the OX40 agonist ivuxolimab. The CDR3 DNA reads TGCGCCAGCAGCCAAGGGACTAGCGGGTTTCAGAGGAACGGGGAGCTGTTTTTT. Its translation is CASSQGTSGFQRNGELFF.